Following are 4 T cell receptor beta chains from one sample sequenced in a study of cytomegalovirus exposure and HLA in healthy donors (dated by TCRdb to 2017 to 2019). Library prep was done by the immunoSEQ multiplex PCR assay. The multiplex PCR relied on a mix of 60 forward primers for TCR Vbeta segments and 13 reverse primers for TCR Jbeta segments. What TCRdb holds here is the immuneACCESS table cut down to in-frame rearrangements. Part of the clones is not present; checked against another copy, under half of the missing clones reflect an unresolved V gene, and the others are unexplained. The sample contains around 68,000 clones, about 70% of them found a single time. The top ten hold approximately 9.9% of the sample. Specimen: PBMCs. These receptors all stem from a woman aged 25 to 39 in good health and CMV-seronegative.

This clone turned up a few times. J is TRBJ1-2 and V is TRBV1; the D segment call TRBD1 is taken from the table without a DNA check. TRBV1 is recorded as a pseudogene. The CDR3 is 14 amino acids. The chain's CDR3 is CTSSQAGDHYGYTF. The DNA for the CDR3 is TGCACCAGCAGCCAAGCAGGGGACCACTATGGCTACACCTTC.

Notes on this clone: Other DNA sequences within the sample encode an identical CDR3. This chain uses TRBV6-1 with TRBJ1-1; D gene ambiguous. The CDR3 is 15 amino acids. Germline CDR1 MNHNS, CDR2 SASEGT. Trimming pared 2 bases from V and 11 bases from J, leaving 21 bases between. The CDR3: CASSEPARGDWEAFF. The DNA of the CDR3 is TGTGCCAGCAGTGAACCCGCGCGGGGTGATTGGGAGGCTTTCTTT.

This clone was detected a few times. At one end, the junction sequence differs from germline, possibly due to a read error. V gene TRBV29-1 combines with J gene TRBJ1-4; D is uncertain. Germline-derived CDR1 and CDR2 are SQVTM and ANQGSEA. The CDR3 covers 13 residues. The CDR3 loop reads CIVAHETNEKLFF. The DNA for the CDR3 is TGCATCGTTGCACATGAAACTAATGAAAAACTGTTTTTT.

Comments on this clone: At one end, the junction sequence differs from germline, possibly due to a read error. The genes are TRBV5-1 and TRBJ1-2, with unresolved D. From germline, CDR1 is SGHRS and CDR2 YFSETQ. The CDR3 loop spans 15 amino acids. The CDR3 DNA reads TGCGCCAGCAGCTTGGTCGTCCTATCGAACTATGGCTACCCCTTC. This gives the protein CASSLVVLSNYGYPF.